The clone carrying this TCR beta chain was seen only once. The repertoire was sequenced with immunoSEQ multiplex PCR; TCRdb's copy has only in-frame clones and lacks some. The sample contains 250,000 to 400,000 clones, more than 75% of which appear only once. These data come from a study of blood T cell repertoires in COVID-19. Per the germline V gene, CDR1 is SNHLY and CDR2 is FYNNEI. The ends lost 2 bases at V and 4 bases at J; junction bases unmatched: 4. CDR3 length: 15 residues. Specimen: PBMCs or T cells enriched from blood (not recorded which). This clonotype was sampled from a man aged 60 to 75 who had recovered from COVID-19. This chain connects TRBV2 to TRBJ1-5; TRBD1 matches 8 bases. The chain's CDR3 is CASSEQGARNQPQHF. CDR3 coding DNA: TGTGCCAGCAGTGAACAGGGGGCAAGAAATCAGCCCCAGCATTTT.